These 6 T cell receptor beta chains came from one sample sequenced in a study of T cells expressing NK-cell markers. TCRdb processed the 5' RACE reads again and assigns one entry to each CDR3 protein, with no DNA. The table for this sample gives about 390,000 distinct CDR3 sequences. The sample comprised blood T cells: a sorted CD56 or NKG2C T cell subset, CD4+ or CD8+ T cells, or bulk PBMC T cells (not recorded which). The receptors derive from a woman aged 50 to 60 in good health.

The CDR3 sequence: CATSSGGGNEQFF. V usage is TRBV15 and J usage is TRBJ2-1; TCRdb calls TRBD1, which cannot be checked without DNA. CDR1 LNHNV and CDR2 YYDKDF come from the germline V gene (reference sequence). The CDR3 spans 13 residues.

V and J are TRBV20-1 and TRBJ1-1. The CDR3 is 14 residues long. Looked up from germline, CDR1 is DFQATT and CDR2 is SNEGSKA (reference sequence). The CDR3 loop reads CSAVQPIMNTEAFF.

The V gene is TRBV2, the J gene TRBJ2-7; checking the TCRdb D call of TRBD2 is not possible without DNA. The CDR3 spans 16 residues. CDR1 and CDR2 (germline): SNHLY, FYNNEI. The CDR3 reads CASRTKLAGGPYEQYF.

The chain is built from TRBV5-6 and TRBJ2-1; TCRdb picks TRBD1, but there is no DNA to check that call. This CDR3 has 14 amino acids. Per germline, CDR1 SGHDT and CDR2 YYEEEE. CDR3 amino acids: CASSLVTGYAEQFF.

This chain connects TRBV29-1 to TRBJ1-1. Germline CDR1 reads SQVTM; CDR2 reads ANQGSEA. This CDR3 region has 11 residues. The chain's CDR3 is CSVPAYTEAFF.

CDR3 region: CASSGQREKLFF. V and J are TRBV6-6 and TRBJ1-4; TCRdb's D call of TRBD1 is untestable without DNA. This CDR3 region has 12 residues. Per the germline V gene, CDR1 is MNHNY and CDR2 is SVGAGI (reference sequence).